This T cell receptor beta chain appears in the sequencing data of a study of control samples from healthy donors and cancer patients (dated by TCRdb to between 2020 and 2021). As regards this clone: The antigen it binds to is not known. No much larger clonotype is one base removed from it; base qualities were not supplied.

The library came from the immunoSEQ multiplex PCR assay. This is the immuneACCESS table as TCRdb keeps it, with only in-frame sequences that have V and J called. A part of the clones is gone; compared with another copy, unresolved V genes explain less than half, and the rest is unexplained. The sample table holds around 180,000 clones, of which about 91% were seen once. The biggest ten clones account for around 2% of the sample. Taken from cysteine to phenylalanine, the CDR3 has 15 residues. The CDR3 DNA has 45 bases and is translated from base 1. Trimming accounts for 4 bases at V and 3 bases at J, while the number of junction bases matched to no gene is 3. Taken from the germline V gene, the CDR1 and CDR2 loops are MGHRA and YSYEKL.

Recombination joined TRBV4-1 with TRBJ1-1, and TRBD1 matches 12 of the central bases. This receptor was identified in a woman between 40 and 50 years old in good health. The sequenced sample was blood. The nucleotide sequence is TGCGCCAGCAGCCGGGACAGGGGGCGGTACACTGAAGCTTTCTTT. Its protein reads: CASSRDRGRYTEAFF.